This TCR beta chain came from a study of control samples from healthy donors and cancer patients. Sequenced by immunoSEQ multiplex PCR; TCRdb stores in-frame clones only, minus some. The table shows about 130,000 clones, with about 92% occurring only once. V gave up 1 base and J gave up 5 bases, with 8 bases separating them. In germline, CDR1 is SGHVS, CDR2 FQNEAQ. The CDR3 is made up of 13 amino acids. The chain is built from TRBV7-8 and TRBJ2-5; D gene ambiguous. The receptor was isolated from a man aged 45-65 years with head and neck cancer. The source material was PBMCs. The CDR3 region has the DNA TGTGCCAGCAGCTTAGAGTTGGCGGAGACCCAGTACTTC. Translating gives CASSLELAETQYF.